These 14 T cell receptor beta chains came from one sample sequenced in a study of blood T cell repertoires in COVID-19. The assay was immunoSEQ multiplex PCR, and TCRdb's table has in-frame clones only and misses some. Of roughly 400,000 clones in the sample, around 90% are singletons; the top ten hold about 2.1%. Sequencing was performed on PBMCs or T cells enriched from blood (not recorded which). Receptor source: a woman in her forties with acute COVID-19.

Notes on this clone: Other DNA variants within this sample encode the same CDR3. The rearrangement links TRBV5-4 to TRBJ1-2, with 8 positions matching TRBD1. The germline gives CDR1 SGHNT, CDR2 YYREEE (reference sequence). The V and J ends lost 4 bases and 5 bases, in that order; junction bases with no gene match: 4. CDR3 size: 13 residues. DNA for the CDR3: TGTGCCAGCAGCCCGGGGACAGGATATGGCTACACCTTC. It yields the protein CASSPGTGYGYTF.

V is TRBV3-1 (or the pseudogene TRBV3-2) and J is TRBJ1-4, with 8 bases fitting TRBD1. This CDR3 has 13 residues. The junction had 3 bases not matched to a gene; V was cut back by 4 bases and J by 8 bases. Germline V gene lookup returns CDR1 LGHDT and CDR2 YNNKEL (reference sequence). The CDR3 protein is CASSRTGGEKLFF. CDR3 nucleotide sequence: TGTGCCAGCAGCCGAACAGGGGGGGAAAAACTGTTTTTT.

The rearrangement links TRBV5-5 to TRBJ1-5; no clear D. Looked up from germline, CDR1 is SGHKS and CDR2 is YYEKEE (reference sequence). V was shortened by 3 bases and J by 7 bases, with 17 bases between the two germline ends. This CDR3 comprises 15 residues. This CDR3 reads CASSSAASVRQPQHF. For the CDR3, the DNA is TGTGCCAGCAGCTCGGCGGCCAGTGTGAGACAGCCCCAGCATTTT.

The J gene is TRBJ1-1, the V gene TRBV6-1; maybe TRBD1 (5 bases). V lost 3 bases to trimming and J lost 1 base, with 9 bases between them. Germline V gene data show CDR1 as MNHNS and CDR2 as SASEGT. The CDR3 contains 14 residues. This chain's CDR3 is CASSEGRWNTEAFF. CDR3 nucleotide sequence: TGTGCCAGCAGTGAGGGGCGATGGAACACTGAAGCTTTCTTT.

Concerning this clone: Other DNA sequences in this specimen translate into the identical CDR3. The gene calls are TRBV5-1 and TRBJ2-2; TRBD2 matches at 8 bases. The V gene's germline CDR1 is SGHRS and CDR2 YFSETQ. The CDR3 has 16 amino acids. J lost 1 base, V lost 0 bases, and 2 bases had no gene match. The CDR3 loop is CASSLVLAGNTGELFF. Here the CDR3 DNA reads TGCGCCAGCAGCTTGGTTCTAGCGGGGAACACCGGGGAGCTGTTTTTT. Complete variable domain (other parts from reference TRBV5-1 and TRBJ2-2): KAGVTQTPRYLIKTRGQQVTLSCSPISGHRSVSWYQQTPGQGLQFLFEYFSETQRNKGNFPGRFSGRQFSNSRSEMNVSTLELGDSALYLCASSLVLAGNTGELFFGEGSRLTVL.

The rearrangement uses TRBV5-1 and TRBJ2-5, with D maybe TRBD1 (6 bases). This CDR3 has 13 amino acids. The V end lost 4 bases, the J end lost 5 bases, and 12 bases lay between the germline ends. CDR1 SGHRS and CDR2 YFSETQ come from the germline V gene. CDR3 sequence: CASSATGLETQYF. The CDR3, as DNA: TGCGCCAGCAGCGCAACAGGGTTGGAGACCCAGTACTTC.

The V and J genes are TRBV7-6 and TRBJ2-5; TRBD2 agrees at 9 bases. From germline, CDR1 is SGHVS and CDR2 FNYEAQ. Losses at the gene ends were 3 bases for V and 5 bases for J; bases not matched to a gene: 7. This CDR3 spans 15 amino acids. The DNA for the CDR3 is TGTGCCAGCAGCTTTAGCGGGGGCCTCGGTGAGACCCAGTACTTC. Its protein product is CASSFSGGLGETQYF.

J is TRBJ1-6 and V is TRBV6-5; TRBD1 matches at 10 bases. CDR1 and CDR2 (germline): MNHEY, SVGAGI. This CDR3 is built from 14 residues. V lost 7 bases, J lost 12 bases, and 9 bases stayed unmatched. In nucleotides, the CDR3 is TGTGCCAGCAAGGAAGGGACAGGGGTGTTACCCCTCCACTTT. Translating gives CASKEGTGVLPLHF.

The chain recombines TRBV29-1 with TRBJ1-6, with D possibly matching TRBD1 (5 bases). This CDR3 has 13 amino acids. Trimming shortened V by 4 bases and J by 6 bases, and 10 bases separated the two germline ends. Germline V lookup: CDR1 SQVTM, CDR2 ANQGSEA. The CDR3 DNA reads TGCAGCGTTGCTCAGGGAGGTAATTCACCCCTCCACTTT. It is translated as CSVAQGGNSPLHF.

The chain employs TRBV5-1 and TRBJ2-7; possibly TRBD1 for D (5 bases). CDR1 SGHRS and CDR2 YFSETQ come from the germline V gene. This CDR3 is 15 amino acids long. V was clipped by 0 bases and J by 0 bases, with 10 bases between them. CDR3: CASSLEGRSSYEQYF. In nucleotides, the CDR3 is TGCGCCAGCAGCTTGGAGGGGCGAAGCTCCTACGAGCAGTACTTC.

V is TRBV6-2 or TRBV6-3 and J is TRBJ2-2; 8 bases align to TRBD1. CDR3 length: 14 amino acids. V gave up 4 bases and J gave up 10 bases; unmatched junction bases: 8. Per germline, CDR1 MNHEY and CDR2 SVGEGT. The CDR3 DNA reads TGTGCCAGCAGTTTCAACAGGGGGAGAGAGGAGCTGTTTTTT. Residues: CASSFNRGREELFF.

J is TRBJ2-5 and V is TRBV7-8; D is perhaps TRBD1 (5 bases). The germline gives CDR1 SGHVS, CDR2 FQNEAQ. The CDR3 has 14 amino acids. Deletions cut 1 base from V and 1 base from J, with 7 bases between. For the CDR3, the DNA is TGTGCCAGCAGCTTAGGGACAATCCAAGAGACCCAGTACTTC. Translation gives CASSLGTIQETQYF.

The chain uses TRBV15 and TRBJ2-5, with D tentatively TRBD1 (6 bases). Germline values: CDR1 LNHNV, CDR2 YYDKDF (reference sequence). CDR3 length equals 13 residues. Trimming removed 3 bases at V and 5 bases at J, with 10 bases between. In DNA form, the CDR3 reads TGTGCCACCAGCAGTAAGGGGGAGGAGACCCAGTACTTC. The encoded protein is CATSSKGEETQYF.

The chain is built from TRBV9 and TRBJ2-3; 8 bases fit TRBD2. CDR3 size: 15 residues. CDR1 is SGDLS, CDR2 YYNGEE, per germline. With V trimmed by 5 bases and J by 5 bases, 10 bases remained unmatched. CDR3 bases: TGTGCCAGCAGGCGGCCCGGGGGGGCAGGAGATACGCAGTATTTT. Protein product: CASRRPGGAGDTQYF.